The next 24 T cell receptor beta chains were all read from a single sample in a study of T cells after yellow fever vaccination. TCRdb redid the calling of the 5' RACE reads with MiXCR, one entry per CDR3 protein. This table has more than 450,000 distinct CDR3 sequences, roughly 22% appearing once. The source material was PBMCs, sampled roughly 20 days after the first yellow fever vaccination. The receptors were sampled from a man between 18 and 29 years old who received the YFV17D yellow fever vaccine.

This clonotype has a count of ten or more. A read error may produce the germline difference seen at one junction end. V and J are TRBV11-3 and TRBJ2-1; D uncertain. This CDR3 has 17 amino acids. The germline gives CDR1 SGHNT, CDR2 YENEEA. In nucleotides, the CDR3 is TGTGCCAGCAGCGTAGAGCTTGGGATCAGCTCCTACAATGAGCAGTTCTTC. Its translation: CASSVELGISSYNEQFF.

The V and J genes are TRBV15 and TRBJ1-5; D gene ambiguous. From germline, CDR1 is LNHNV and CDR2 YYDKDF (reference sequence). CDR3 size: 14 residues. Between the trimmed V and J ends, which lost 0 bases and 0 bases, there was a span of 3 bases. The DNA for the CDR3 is TGTGCCACCAGCAGAGATTATAGCAATCAGCCCCAGCATTTT. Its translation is CATSRDYSNQPQHF.

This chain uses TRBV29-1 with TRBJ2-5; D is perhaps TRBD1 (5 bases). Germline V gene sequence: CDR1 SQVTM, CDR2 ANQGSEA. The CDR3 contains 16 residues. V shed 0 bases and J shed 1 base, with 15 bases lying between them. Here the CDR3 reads CSVEDLGHGAQETQYF. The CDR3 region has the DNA TGCAGCGTTGAAGATCTCGGTCATGGGGCCCAAGAGACCCAGTACTTC. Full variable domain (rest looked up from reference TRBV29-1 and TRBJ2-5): SAVISQKPSRDICQRGTSLTIQCQVDSQVTMMFWYRQQPGQSLTLIATANQGSEATYESGFVIDKFPISRPNLTFSTLTVSNMSPEDSSIYLCSVEDLGHGAQETQYFGPGTRLLVL.

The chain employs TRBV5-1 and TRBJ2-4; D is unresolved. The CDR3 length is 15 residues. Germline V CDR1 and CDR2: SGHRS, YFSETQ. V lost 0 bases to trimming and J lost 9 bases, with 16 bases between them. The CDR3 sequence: CASSLETSLSGIQYF. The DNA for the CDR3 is TGCGCCAGCAGCTTGGAGACCTCCCTTAGTGGCATTCAGTACTTC.

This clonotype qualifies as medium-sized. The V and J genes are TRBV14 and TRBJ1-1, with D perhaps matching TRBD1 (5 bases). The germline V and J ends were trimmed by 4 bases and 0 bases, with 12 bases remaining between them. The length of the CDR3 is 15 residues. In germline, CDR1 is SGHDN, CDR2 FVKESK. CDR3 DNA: TGTGCCAGCAGCCGGGGAGGGGCTTTGAACACTGAAGCTTTCTTT. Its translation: CASSRGGALNTEAFF.

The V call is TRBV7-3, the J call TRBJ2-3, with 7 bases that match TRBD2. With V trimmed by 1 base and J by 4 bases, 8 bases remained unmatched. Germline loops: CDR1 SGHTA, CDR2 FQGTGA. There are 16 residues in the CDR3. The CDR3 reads CASSLKAGLEADTQYF. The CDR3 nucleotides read TGTGCCAGCAGCTTAAAAGCGGGGTTGGAGGCAGATACGCAGTATTTT.

The CDR3 nucleotides read TGTGCCATCAGTGAGTCGGCTGTCTACAATGAGCAGTTCTTC. Its translation: CAISESAVYNEQFF. The rearrangement joins TRBV10-3 to TRBJ2-1, with unresolved D. Trimming left V 0 bases short and J 3 bases short, with 6 bases between. Per germline, CDR1 ENHRY and CDR2 SYGVKD. CDR3 length: 14 amino acids.

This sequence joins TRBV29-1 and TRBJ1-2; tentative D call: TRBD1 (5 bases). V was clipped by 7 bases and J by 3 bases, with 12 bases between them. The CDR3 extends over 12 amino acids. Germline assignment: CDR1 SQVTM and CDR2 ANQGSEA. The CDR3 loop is CSGGPTDYGYTF. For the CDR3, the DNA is TGCAGCGGGGGACCCACAGACTATGGCTACACCTTC.

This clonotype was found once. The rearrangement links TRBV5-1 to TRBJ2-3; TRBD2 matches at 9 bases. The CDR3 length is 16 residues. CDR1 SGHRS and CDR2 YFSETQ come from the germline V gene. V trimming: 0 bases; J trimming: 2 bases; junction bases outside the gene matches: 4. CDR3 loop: CASSLEERGDTDTQYF. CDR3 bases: TGCGCCAGCAGCTTGGAGGAGCGGGGGGACACAGATACGCAGTATTTT.

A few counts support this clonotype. The CDR3: CASSLVVGQETQYF. CDR3 DNA sequence: TGTGCCAGCAGCTTAGTGGTGGGCCAAGAGACCCAGTACTTC. V is TRBV7-2 and J is TRBJ2-5; D unresolved. The CDR3 runs 14 residues. Germline CDR1 SGHTA, CDR2 FQGNSA. Between the trimmed V and J ends, which lost 1 base and 1 base, there was a span of 7 bases.

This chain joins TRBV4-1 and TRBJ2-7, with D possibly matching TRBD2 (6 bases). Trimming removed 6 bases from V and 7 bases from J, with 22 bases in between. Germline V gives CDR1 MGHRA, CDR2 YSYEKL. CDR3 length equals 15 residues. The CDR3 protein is CASRFIAGRGGEQYF. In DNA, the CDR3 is TGCGCCAGCAGATTCATCGCGGGGCGTGGTGGGGAGCAGTACTTC.

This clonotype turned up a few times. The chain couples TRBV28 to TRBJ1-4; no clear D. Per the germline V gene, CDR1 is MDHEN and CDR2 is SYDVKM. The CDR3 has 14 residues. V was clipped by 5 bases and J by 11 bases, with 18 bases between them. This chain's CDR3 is CASSTKTRAPKLFF. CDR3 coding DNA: TGTGCCAGCAGTACGAAGACGAGGGCCCCTAAACTGTTTTTT.

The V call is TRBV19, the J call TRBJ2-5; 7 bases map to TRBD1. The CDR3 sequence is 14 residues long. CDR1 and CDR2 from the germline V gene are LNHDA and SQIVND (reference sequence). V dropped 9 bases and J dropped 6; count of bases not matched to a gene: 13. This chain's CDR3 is CASPDREVSKTQYF. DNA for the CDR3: TGTGCCAGCCCCGACAGGGAAGTCTCGAAGACCCAGTACTTC.

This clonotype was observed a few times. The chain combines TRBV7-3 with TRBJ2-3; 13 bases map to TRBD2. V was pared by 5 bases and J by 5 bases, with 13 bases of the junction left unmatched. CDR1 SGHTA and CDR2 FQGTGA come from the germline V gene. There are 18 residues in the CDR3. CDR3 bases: TGTGCCAGCAGCCTAGGCCCCCGGACTAGCGGGGGAGAAGATACGCAGTATTTT. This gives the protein CASSLGPRTSGGEDTQYF.

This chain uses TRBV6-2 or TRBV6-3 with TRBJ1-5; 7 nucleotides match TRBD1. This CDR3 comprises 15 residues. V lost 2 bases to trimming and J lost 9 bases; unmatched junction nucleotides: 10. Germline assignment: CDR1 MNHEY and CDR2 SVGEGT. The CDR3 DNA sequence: TGTGCCAGCAGTTACCCGGACAGGACTATGGGGCCCCAGCATTTT. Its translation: CASSYPDRTMGPQHF.

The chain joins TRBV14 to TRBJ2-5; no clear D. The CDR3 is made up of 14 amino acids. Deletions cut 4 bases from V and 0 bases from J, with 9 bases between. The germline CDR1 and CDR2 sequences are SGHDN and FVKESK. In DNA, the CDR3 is TGTGCCAGCAGCCCCCTGAGGAACCAAGAGACCCAGTACTTC. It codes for CASSPLRNQETQYF.

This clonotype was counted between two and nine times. The CDR3 spells CASTQRRGHGANVLTF. CDR3 DNA: TGTGCCAGCACTCAGCGGAGAGGTCATGGGGCCAACGTCCTGACTTTC. The gene calls are TRBV21-1 and TRBJ2-6; TRBD2, the D gene given by the table, was not confirmed from the DNA. TRBV21-1 is a documented pseudogene. CDR3 size: 16 residues.

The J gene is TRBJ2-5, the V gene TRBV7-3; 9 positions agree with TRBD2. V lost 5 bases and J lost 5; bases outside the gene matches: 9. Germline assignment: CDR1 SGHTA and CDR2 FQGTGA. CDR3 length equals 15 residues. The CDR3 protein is CASSPQRGAGETQYF. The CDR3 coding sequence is TGTGCCAGCAGCCCTCAGCGGGGGGCGGGGGAGACCCAGTACTTC.

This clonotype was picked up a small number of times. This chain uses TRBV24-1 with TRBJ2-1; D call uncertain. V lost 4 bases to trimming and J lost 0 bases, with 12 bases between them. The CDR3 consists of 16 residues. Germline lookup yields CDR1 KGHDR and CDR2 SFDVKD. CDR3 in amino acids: CATSDPDAGSYNEQFF. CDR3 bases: TGTGCCACCAGTGACCCGGACGCTGGCTCCTACAATGAGCAGTTCTTC.

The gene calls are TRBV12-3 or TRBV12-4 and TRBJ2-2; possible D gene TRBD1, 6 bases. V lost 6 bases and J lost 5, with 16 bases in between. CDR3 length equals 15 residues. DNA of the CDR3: TGTGCCAGCAGCGCTCAGGGGCAGGGAACCGGGGAGCTGTTTTTT. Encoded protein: CASSAQGQGTGELFF.

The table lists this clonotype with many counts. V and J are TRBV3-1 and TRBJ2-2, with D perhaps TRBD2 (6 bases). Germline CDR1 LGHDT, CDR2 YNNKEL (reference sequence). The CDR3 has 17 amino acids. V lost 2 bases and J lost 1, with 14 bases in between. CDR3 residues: CASSQYPPGGNTGELFF. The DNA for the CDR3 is TGTGCCAGCAGCCAATACCCCCCCGGGGGGAACACCGGGGAGCTGTTTTTT.

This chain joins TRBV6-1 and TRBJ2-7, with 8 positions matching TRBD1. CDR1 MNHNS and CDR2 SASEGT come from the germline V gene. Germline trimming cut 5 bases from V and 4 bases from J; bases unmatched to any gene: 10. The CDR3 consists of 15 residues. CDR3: CASSKDRGSQYEQYV. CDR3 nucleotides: TGTGCCAGCAGTAAAGACAGGGGATCACAGTACGAGCAGTACGTC.

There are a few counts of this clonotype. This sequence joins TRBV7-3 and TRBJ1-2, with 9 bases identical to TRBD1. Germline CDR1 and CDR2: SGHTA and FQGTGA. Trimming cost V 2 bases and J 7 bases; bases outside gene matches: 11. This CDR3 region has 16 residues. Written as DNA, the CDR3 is TGTGCCAGCAGCTTAGATGGGACAGGGCTAATCGGTGGCTACACCTTC. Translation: CASSLDGTGLIGGYTF.

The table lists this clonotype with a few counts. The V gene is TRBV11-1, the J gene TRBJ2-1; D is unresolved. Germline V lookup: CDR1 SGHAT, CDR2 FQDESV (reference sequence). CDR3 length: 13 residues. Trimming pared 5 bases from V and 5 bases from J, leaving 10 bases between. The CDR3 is CASSRSWDNEQFF. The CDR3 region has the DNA TGTGCCAGCAGCCGATCCTGGGACAATGAGCAGTTCTTC.